These T cell receptor beta chains were read from a single sample in a study of blood T cell repertoires in COVID-19. Profiling relied on immunoSEQ multiplex PCR, and the TCRdb table lists in-frame clones only, not all of them. The profile shows about 430,000 clones, about 88% of them singletons. Sequenced input: PBMCs or T cells enriched from blood (not recorded which). The receptors were sampled from a woman under 30 who had been exposed to COVID-19. CDR3s include the opening cysteine and the closing phenylalanine or tryptophan. A D gene is named only where the DNA matches it firmly. A row's size may be missing; if present it is once, few, many or a size class.

v_call	j_call	d_call	clone_size	cdr3_nt	cdr3_aa
TRBV2	TRBJ1-6	TRBD1	.	TGTGCCAGCAGTCCTCGGGCTGACAGGGGGCGGGGGTCACCCCTCCACTTT	CASSPRADRGRGSPLHF
TRBV27	TRBJ1-6	.	.	TGTGCCAGCAGTTTAACCTCCCAGGGTATGAGCTCCTATAATTCACCCCTCCACTTT	CASSLTSQGMSSYNSPLHF
TRBV6-4	TRBJ1-1	.	.	TGTGCCAGCAGTGCAGGGGTGGGAACTGAAGCTTTCTTT	CASSAGVGTEAFF
TRBV6-4	TRBJ1-3	TRBD1	.	TGTGCCAGCAGCCGACAGGGTGGAAACACCATATATTTT	CASSRQGGNTIYF
TRBV28	TRBJ2-3	TRBD2	.	TGTGCCAGCAGGGGTCCTCCGGGACTAGCGGGGGGTGGTGCGACAGATACGCAGTATTTT	CASRGPPGLAGGGATDTQYF
TRBV27	TRBJ1-5	TRBD1	.	TGTGCCAGCAGTTTACTCCAGGGGGGCGGACAGCCCCAGCATTTT	CASSLLQGGGQPQHF
TRBV29-1	TRBJ1-2	TRBD1	.	TGCTGTACACAGGGGAGCTATGGCTACACCTTC	CCTQGSYGYTF
TRBV28	TRBJ2-1	.	.	TGTGCCAGCAGTTTCCAGGGGCGGAATGAGCAGTTCTTC	CASSFQGRNEQFF
TRBV7-2	TRBJ2-3	TRBD2	once	TGTGCCAGCAGCCAAGGACTAGCGGAGGTCACAGATACGCAGTATTTT	CASSQGLAEVTDTQYF
TRBV10-3	TRBJ1-2	TRBD1	.	TGTGCCATCAGTGACAGGGGGTCGAACTATGGCTACACCTTC	CAISDRGSNYGYTF
TRBV28	TRBJ2-7	TRBD1	.	TGTGCCAGCAGTTTACTTTTCCGGGGAAGGGGGCTTGGCGAGCAGTACTTC	CASSLLFRGRGLGEQYF
TRBV6-4	TRBJ2-1	TRBD2	.	TGTGCCAGCAGTGACGGGACTAGCGGGATCAATGAGCAGTTCTTC	CASSDGTSGINEQFF
TRBV18	TRBJ2-7	TRBD1	.	TGTGCCAGCTCACCACTGACAGGGCAAGAGCAGTACTTC	CASSPLTGQEQYF
TRBV11-2	TRBJ1-1	.	.	TGTGCCAGCAGCTTAGACAGGGGAGAAGCTTTCTTT	CASSLDRGEAFF
TRBV27	TRBJ2-1	TRBD2	once	TGTGCCAGCAGTTTAGGGACTAGCGGGTCCGATGAGCAGTTCTTC	CASSLGTSGSDEQFF
TRBV18	TRBJ2-5	TRBD1	once	TGTGCCAGCTCACCTGGGACAGGGGGAGGAGAGACCCAGTACTTC	CASSPGTGGGETQYF
TRBV2	TRBJ2-2	.	.	TGTGCCAGCAGTGAATCCATGCTAACCGGGGAGCTGTTTTTT	CASSESMLTGELFF
TRBV18	TRBJ1-1	.	.	TGTGCCAGCTCACCAGTAGGTCAGGCGAACACTGAAGCTTTCTTT	CASSPVGQANTEAFF
TRBV5-1	TRBJ1-2	TRBD1	.	TGCGCCAGCAGCTCGACAGGGGTGTATGGCTACACCTTC	CASSSTGVYGYTF
TRBV21-1	TRBJ1-5	.	.	TGTGCCAGCAGCAAAGTTCGGACAGGGGTCGGTAATAGCAATCAGCCCCAGCATTTT	CASSKVRTGVGNSNQPQHF
TRBV5-8	TRBJ2-2	TRBD1	.	TGTGCCAGCAGCCCCGGACAGGGGGCAGACACCGGGGAGCTGTTTTTT	CASSPGQGADTGELFF
TRBV4-3	TRBJ2-1	TRBD2	.	TGCGCCAGCAGCCGAAAGGGCCTAGCGGGGTCCTACAATGAGCAGTTCTTC	CASSRKGLAGSYNEQFF
TRBV5-1	TRBJ1-2	.	.	TGCGCCAGCAGCTTGGATGGAGGGTTTGGCTACACCTTC	CASSLDGGFGYTF
TRBV27	TRBJ1-6	.	.	TGTGCCAGCAAGGACAGCTCCTATAATTCACCCCTCCACTTT	CASKDSSYNSPLHF
TRBV20-1	TRBJ2-7	.	few	TGCAGTGCTAGAGAGCGCTACGAGCAGTACTTC	CSARERYEQYF
TRBV4-3	TRBJ2-5	TRBD2	once	TGCGCCAGCAGCGAGGGACTATCAGAGACCCAGTACTTC	CASSEGLSETQYF
TRBV5-5	TRBJ1-1	.	.	TGTGCCAGCAGCGTAGGGGTACAGAACACTGAAGCTTTCTTT	CASSVGVQNTEAFF
TRBV19	TRBJ1-5	TRBD1	.	TGTGCCAGTACGACGGACAGGGGGCCTGGGGCCCAGCATTTT	CASTTDRGPGAQHF
TRBV29-1	TRBJ1-2	.	.	TGCAGCGACCTAGACAGAAACGGCTACACCTTC	CSDLDRNGYTF
TRBV29-1	TRBJ1-2	.	.	TGCAGCGAAAACCGAGGCGGCCGTACCTACACCTTC	CSENRGGRTYTF
TRBV5-5	TRBJ2-2	TRBD2	few	TGTGCCAGCAGCTTGGGTCTAGCGGGGGGCTCGAACACCGGGGAGCTGTTTTTT	CASSLGLAGGSNTGELFF
TRBV11-2	TRBJ2-7	.	.	TGTGCCAGCAGCTTAGTCGGTCAGGGCTACGAGCAGTACTTC	CASSLVGQGYEQYF
TRBV18	TRBJ1-6	TRBD1	.	TGTGCCAGCTCAACTGGGACAGGTGATAATTCACCCCTCCACTTT	CASSTGTGDNSPLHF
TRBV5-1	TRBJ1-6	.	once	TGCGCCAGCAGCTTGGGGTTCCCGGATTCACCCCTCCACTTT	CASSLGFPDSPLHF
TRBV28	TRBJ2-7	TRBD1	.	TGTGCCAGCACCGGAGGGACAGGAACCTACGAGCAGTACTTC	CASTGGTGTYEQYF
TRBV7-2	TRBJ1-4	.	.	TGTGCCAGCAGCAAAGCCCCGGACAGAAATGAAAAACTGTTTTTT	CASSKAPDRNEKLFF
TRBV4-1	TRBJ2-1	TRBD1	.	TGCGCCAGCAGCCAAGATCGACAGGGGTACTACAATGAGCAGTTCTTC	CASSQDRQGYYNEQFF
TRBV5-1	TRBJ1-3	TRBD1	.	TGCGCCAGCAGCGTAGAAGGGACAGACTCTGGAAACACCATATATTTT	CASSVEGTDSGNTIYF
TRBV6-5	TRBJ2-1	.	.	TGTGCCAGCAATTTGAGACAGAGAGTCAATGAGCAGTTCTTC	CASNLRQRVNEQFF
TRBV9	TRBJ2-1	TRBD2	.	TGTGCCAGCGCCCTTGGGGGAGCGGGGGGGGAGCAGTTCTTC	CASALGGAGGEQFF
TRBV5-1	TRBJ1-6	.	.	TGCGCCAGCAGCTTGGTAGTCGGGTCAGAATCACCCCTCCACTTT	CASSLVVGSESPLHF
TRBV7-2	TRBJ1-4	.	.	TGTGCCAGCAGCTTAGATCGGGAAAAACTGTTTTTT	CASSLDREKLFF
TRBV6-4	TRBJ2-1	TRBD2	.	TGTGCCAGCAGAGCCGGGACTAGCGACAACAATGAGCAGTTCTTC	CASRAGTSDNNEQFF
TRBV5-6	TRBJ2-5	TRBD1	.	TGTGCCAGCAGCTTACCTCAAGGGGGCACCAGGCTGAACCAAGAGACCCAGTACTTC	CASSLPQGGTRLNQETQYF
TRBV7-9	TRBJ2-1	TRBD2	.	TGTGCCAGCAGCCCTAGCGGCCCCCTAGCGGGAGGGTACAATGAGCAGTTCTTC	CASSPSGPLAGGYNEQFF
TRBV6-5	TRBJ1-1	TRBD1	.	TGTGCCAGCTGGGACAGCCTCACTGAAGCTTTCTTT	CASWDSLTEAFF
TRBV28	TRBJ1-2	.	.	TGTGCCAGCAGTTTAGGCTCGGGGTGGGATAACTATGGCTACACCTTC	CASSLGSGWDNYGYTF
TRBV3-1/TRBV3-2	TRBJ1-1	TRBD1	few	TGTGCCAGCAGCCAAACATTGACAGGGAGCTTCACTGAAGCTTTCTTT	CASSQTLTGSFTEAFF
TRBV27	TRBJ1-5	.	.	TGTGCCAGCAGTTTCGGAGGCAGCAATCAGCCCCAGCATTTT	CASSFGGSNQPQHF
TRBV27	TRBJ2-1	TRBD2	.	TGTGCCAGCCGACCCTTGGGACTAGCGGGAGTAGCTGAGCAGTTCTTC	CASRPLGLAGVAEQFF
TRBV29-1	TRBJ2-5	TRBD1	.	TGCAGCGTTGATTCCCGGGACAGGCGCGAAGAGACCCAGTACTTC	CSVDSRDRREETQYF
TRBV6-6	TRBJ2-3	TRBD2	.	TGTGCCAGCAGTCGAAGACTAGCGGGAGTAGTAGATACGCAGTATTTT	CASSRRLAGVVDTQYF
TRBV2	TRBJ2-6	.	once	TGTGCCAGCAGTGAAGGGGGGGCTGGGGCCAACGTCCTGACTTTC	CASSEGGAGANVLTF